This T cell receptor (beta chain) emerged from a study of T-cell memory formation after mild COVID-19. This clonotype was seen only a few times. Its antigen remains unknown. After 5'RACE with constant-segment primers, TCR alpha and TCR beta cDNA libraries carrying sample barcodes and UMIs were obtained. From the 5' RACE reads, TCRdb called clonotypes with MiXCR, one entry per CDR3 protein. The sample includes a few hundred thousand distinct CDR3 sequences, under 25% of them seen just once. Whole-study findings and limits: Certain responding clones were present in pre-infection memory, suggesting participation of cross-reactive memory. Mainly CM and EM harbored the contracting CD4+ clones; mainly EMRA harbored the CD8+ ones.

The CDR3 length is 15 residues. Trimming cost V 5 bases and J 2 bases, with 16 bases left between them. Germline values: CDR1 SGHRS, CDR2 YFSETQ. V usage is TRBV5-1 and J usage is TRBJ2-5; D possibly uses TRBD1 or TRBD2 (6 bases each). Sequencing was performed on PBMCs or a T cell subset sorted from them (not recorded which). This sequence was found in an adult woman who had mild COVID-19 (a few samples of this study predate the infection). Cell type and time point are not known. The CDR3 DNA is TGCGCCAGCAGGGAGGGGGTCGAGCGGCAAGAGACCCAGTACTTC. This encodes CASREGVERQETQYF.